The 25 T cell receptor beta chains in this list originate from one sample, sequenced in a study of T cell responses to AZD1222 COVID-19 vaccine. Libraries were prepared by immunoSEQ multiplex PCR; TCRdb keeps only in-frame clonotypes and omits some of them. Altogether 130,000 or so clones are present, over 90% being singletons, with the ten largest covering roughly 5.9%. The specimen comprised peripheral blood, sampled on day 0 of AZD1222 vaccination. These receptors all stem from an adult in good health.

The V gene is TRBV7-9, the J gene TRBJ1-1; D is uncertain. CDR3 length equals 16 residues. Trimming took 5 bases from V and 1 from J, leaving 17 bases between them. Germline lookup yields CDR1 SEHNR and CDR2 FQNEAQ (reference sequence). The CDR3 sequence: CASSTLMGAENTEAFF. CDR3 in DNA: TGTGCCAGCAGCACCCTTATGGGAGCAGAGAACACTGAAGCTTTCTTT.

The sample holds one count of this clone. This chain links TRBV5-1 with TRBJ1-6; D is uncertain. Trimming cost V 0 bases and J 6 bases, with 4 bases left between them. Germline assignment: CDR1 SGHRS and CDR2 YFSETQ. This CDR3 contains 13 residues. As DNA, the CDR3 is TGCGCCAGCAGCTTGGCCATTAATTCACCCCTCCACTTT. The encoded protein is CASSLAINSPLHF.

Only one count was recorded for this clone. The V and J genes are TRBV2 and TRBJ1-2; unclear D gene. Germline assignment: CDR1 SNHLY and CDR2 FYNNEI. Trimming removed 2 bases from V and 5 bases from J, with 9 bases in between. CDR3 length: 13 amino acids. CDR3 residues: CASSEYEIYGYTF. The CDR3 DNA is TGTGCCAGCAGTGAATATGAGATATATGGCTACACCTTC.

V usage is TRBV30 and J usage is TRBJ1-3; tentatively, D is TRBD1 (5 bases). With 4 bases removed from V and 0 bases from J, the gap between germline ends came to 13 bases. From germline, CDR1 is GTSNPN and CDR2 SVGIG (reference sequence). This CDR3 is built from 15 residues. CDR3 nucleotide sequence: TGTGCCTGGACGCCAACGGGACTCTCTGGAAACACCATATATTTT. Translation gives CAWTPTGLSGNTIYF.

V usage is TRBV29-1 and J usage is TRBJ1-5; a weak D match, TRBD1 (6 bases). Between the trimmed V and J ends, which lost 4 bases and 3 bases, there was a span of 13 bases. Germline CDR1 reads SQVTM; CDR2 reads ANQGSEA. This CDR3 has 14 amino acids. CDR3 sequence reads: CSVVMDSPNQPQHF. The CDR3 DNA reads TGCAGCGTTGTAATGGACAGCCCCAATCAGCCCCAGCATTTT.

The chain combines TRBV7-9 with TRBJ1-1; TRBD1 might be the D (5 bases). The germline V and J ends were trimmed by 5 bases and 6 bases, with 10 bases remaining between them. CDR3 size: 12 residues. The germline CDR1 and CDR2 sequences are SEHNR and FQNEAQ (reference sequence). The CDR3: CASSRDSPEAFF. The CDR3 nucleotides read TGTGCCAGCAGCCGCGACAGTCCTGAAGCTTTCTTT.

J is TRBJ1-3 and V is TRBV19, with D maybe TRBD1 (6 bases). V dropped 5 bases and J dropped 0 bases, with 11 bases sitting between them. Germline V lookup: CDR1 LNHDA, CDR2 SQIVND (reference sequence). The CDR3 length is 15 residues. The DNA for the CDR3 is TGTGCCAGTAGTCTTCGGACAGTCTCTGGAAACACCATATATTTT. This gives the protein CASSLRTVSGNTIYF.

This chain uses TRBV5-4 with TRBJ2-7, with 7 bases matching TRBD2. After removal of 4 bases from V and 0 bases from J, the junction contained 7 bases not matched to a gene. Germline CDR1 SGHNT, CDR2 YYREEE (reference sequence). The CDR3 is 15 amino acids. CDR3 DNA: TGTGCCAGCAGCGAAAGCCGCGGGAGCTCCTACGAGCAGTACTTC. This sequence encodes CASSESRGSSYEQYF. Based on the CDR3 plus reference TRBV5-4 and TRBJ2-7, the full variable domain is ETGVTQSPTHLIKTRGQQVTLRCSSQSGHNTVSWYQQALGQGPQFIFQYYREEENGRGNFPPRFSGLQFPNYSSELNVNALELDDSALYLCASSESRGSSYEQYFGPGTRLTVT.

The J gene is TRBJ1-2, the V gene TRBV6-5; D not certain. CDR3 length equals 15 residues. V was shortened by 5 bases and J by 3 bases, with 16 bases between the two germline ends. Per the germline V gene, CDR1 is MNHEY and CDR2 is SVGAGI. In DNA, the CDR3 is TGTGCCAGCAGTCAAAGGACGGCCCAGGACTATGGCTACACCTTC. Amino acids: CASSQRTAQDYGYTF.

J is TRBJ1-1 and V is TRBV28; D remains ambiguous. CDR3 length: 16 amino acids. The V and J ends lost 1 base and 9 bases respectively, with 21 bases between them. CDR1 and CDR2 from the germline V gene are MDHEN and SYDVKM. The CDR3 region has the DNA TGTGCCAGCAGTTTATTGTCCGGTTTTCGGGCATCGCAAGCTTTCTTT. This gives the protein CASSLLSGFRASQAFF.

This chain links TRBV28 with TRBJ1-5; TRBD1 aligns across 10 bases. Trimming cost V 7 bases and J 2 bases; bases outside gene matches: 11. Germline V lookup: CDR1 MDHEN, CDR2 SYDVKM. CDR3 length: 17 residues. CDR3 region: CASNAGTGARGNQPQHF. Written as DNA, the CDR3 is TGTGCCAGCAACGCCGGGACAGGGGCGCGGGGCAATCAGCCCCAGCATTTT.

The rearrangement links TRBV7-9 to TRBJ1-1; D is perhaps TRBD1 (6 bases). V was pared by 3 bases and J by 0 bases, with 14 bases between. Germline V gene sequence: CDR1 SEHNR, CDR2 FQNEAQ (reference sequence). This CDR3 contains 16 residues. This chain's CDR3 is CASSFRRQELNTEAFF. CDR3 bases: TGTGCCAGCAGCTTCCGAAGACAGGAACTGAACACTGAAGCTTTCTTT.

The chain employs TRBV5-1 and TRBJ2-1; D possibly corresponds to TRBD2 (6 bases). The CDR3 is made up of 15 amino acids. Germline V gives CDR1 SGHRS, CDR2 YFSETQ. The V and J ends lost 6 bases and 4 bases respectively, with 17 bases between them. CDR3 protein: CASMAGPSAYNEQFF. The CDR3 coding sequence is TGCGCCAGCATGGCGGGGCCGTCTGCTTACAATGAGCAGTTCTTC.

The rearrangement joins TRBV19 to TRBJ1-5; the D gene is possibly TRBD1 (5 bases). CDR1 is LNHDA, CDR2 SQIVND, per germline (reference sequence). Trimming cost V 6 bases and J 1 base, with 7 bases left between them. The CDR3 is 13 residues long. CDR3 nucleotide sequence: TGTGCCAGTAGGAGGGGCAGCAATCAGCCCCAGCATTTT. Its translation: CASRRGSNQPQHF.

The genes are TRBV9 and TRBJ1-1, with D possibly matching TRBD1 (5 bases). The CDR3 spans 12 residues. Looked up from germline, CDR1 is SGDLS and CDR2 is YYNGEE. Trimming pared 4 bases from V and 10 bases from J, leaving 14 bases between. CDR3 sequence reads: CASSPGWGVAFF. In DNA form, the CDR3 reads TGTGCCAGCAGCCCGGGGTGGGGGGTAGCTTTCTTT. Complete variable domain (other parts from reference TRBV9 and TRBJ1-1): DSGVTQTPKHLITATGQRVTLRCSPRSGDLSVYWYQQSLDQGLQFLIQYYNGEERAKGNILERFSAQQFPDLHSELNLSSLELGDSALYFCASSPGWGVAFFGQGTRLTVV.

The chain joins TRBV7-2 to TRBJ2-1, with a tentative D call TRBD2 (5 bases). The CDR3 loop spans 15 amino acids. Germline loops: CDR1 SGHTA, CDR2 FQGNSA. Trimming left V 7 bases short and J 6 bases short, with 19 bases between. CDR3 nucleotides: TGTGCCAGCACCTCGAACGGAGCTAGCATCAATGAGCAGTTCTTC. It codes for CASTSNGASINEQFF.

This clone was detected only once. The chain employs TRBV28 and TRBJ1-2; perhaps TRBD1 as D (5 bases). From germline, CDR1 is MDHEN and CDR2 SYDVKM. The CDR3 runs 12 residues. Trimming shortened V by 8 bases and J by 4 bases, and 11 bases separated the two germline ends. CDR3 sequence: CASGASFYGYTF. CDR3 coding DNA: TGTGCCAGCGGGGCGAGTTTCTATGGCTACACCTTC.

This chain uses TRBV18 with TRBJ2-7; TRBD2 matches 11 bases. The CDR3 spans 15 residues. After removal of 6 bases from V and 3 bases from J, the junction contained 7 bases not matched to a gene. Germline CDR1 is KGHSH and CDR2 is LQKENI. This CDR3 is CASSPGTSGVYEQYF. Here the CDR3 DNA reads TGTGCCAGCTCGCCCGGGACTAGCGGAGTCTACGAGCAGTACTTC.

The chain joins TRBV7-2 to TRBJ1-5; D gene ambiguous. V shed 5 bases and J shed 7 bases, with 15 bases lying between them. Looked up from germline, CDR1 is SGHTA and CDR2 is FQGNSA. The CDR3 covers 14 residues. The chain's CDR3 is CASSHDGFGQPQHF. The CDR3 DNA follows: TGTGCCAGCAGCCACGACGGGTTCGGGCAGCCCCAGCATTTT.

The rearrangement uses TRBV19 and TRBJ2-7; no clear D gene. The V gene lost 5 bases and the J gene lost 3 bases, with 11 bases spanning the gap. This CDR3 is 13 amino acids long. Germline-derived CDR1 and CDR2 are LNHDA and SQIVND (reference sequence). As DNA, the CDR3 is TGTGCCAGTAGTGCCCGCTATCTCTACGAGCAGTACTTC. Its protein is CASSARYLYEQYF.

The table lists this clone with many counts. The V gene is TRBV13, the J gene TRBJ2-7; D perhaps matches TRBD1 (8 bases). V lost 1 base and J 6 bases, leaving 16 bases between the germline ends. The germline CDR1 and CDR2 sequences are PRHDT and FYEKMQ (reference sequence). This CDR3 has 15 amino acids. CDR3 DNA sequence: TGTGCCAGCAGCTTAGCCACGGACAGGGAGGGCGAGCAGTACTTC. This translates into CASSLATDREGEQYF.

The chain recombines TRBV9 with TRBJ2-1; the match to TRBD2 covers 7 bases. The junction had 18 bases not matched to a gene; V was cut back by 4 bases and J by 8 bases. This CDR3 is built from 17 residues. Germline CDR1 SGDLS, CDR2 YYNGEE. As DNA, the CDR3 is TGTGCCAGCAGCCCCCAAGGAGGGGAGGGCCTTCTGGATGAGCAGTTCTTC. Protein sequence: CASSPQGGEGLLDEQFF.

This chain joins TRBV28 and TRBJ2-7, with TRBD1 matching 9 bases. V trimming: 9 bases; J trimming: 9 bases; junction bases outside the gene matches: 15. CDR3 length: 14 residues. CDR1 is MDHEN, CDR2 SYDVKM, per germline. The CDR3 sequence: CASTFGTGRVAQYF. Here the CDR3 DNA reads TGTGCCAGTACCTTCGGGACAGGGAGAGTCGCGCAGTACTTC.

CDR3 amino acids: CASSYSPGLAPIEQYF. In nucleotides, the CDR3 is TGTGCCAGCAGTTACTCCCCGGGACTAGCGCCAATTGAGCAGTACTTC. J is TRBJ2-7 and V is TRBV6-2 or TRBV6-3; 10 positions agree with TRBD2. This CDR3 is 16 amino acids long. Germline lookup yields CDR1 MNHEY and CDR2 SVGEGT. J gave up 7 bases and V 0 bases, and 9 bases lay outside the gene matches.

This chain links TRBV30 with TRBJ2-2, with TRBD1 identical over 7 bases. This CDR3 region has 15 residues. Germline V gene lookup returns CDR1 GTSNPN and CDR2 SVGIG (reference sequence). The junction had 14 bases not matched to a gene; V was cut back by 7 bases and J by 6 bases. As DNA, the CDR3 is TGTGCCTTACAGACAGGGTTAAGTGGGGCCGGGGAGCTGTTTTTT. This codes for CALQTGLSGAGELFF.